What follows are 9 T cell receptor beta chains derived from one specimen sequenced in a study of T-cell memory formation after mild COVID-19. TCRdb itself ran the 5' RACE reads through MiXCR, one entry per CDR3 protein. The sample shows about 350,000 distinct CDR3 sequences, around 15% of them seen only once. The sample was PBMCs or a T cell subset sorted from them (not recorded which). The source of these receptors is a young man who had mild COVID-19 (a few samples of this study predate the infection). Cell type and time point are not known.

This clonotype occurred many times. This chain joins TRBV13 and TRBJ2-1, with 11 positions matching TRBD2. J was trimmed by 10 bases and V by 5 bases; bases with no gene match: 10. The CDR3 length is 15 residues. From germline, CDR1 is PRHDT and CDR2 FYEKMQ (reference sequence). The CDR3 here is CASSPPSGGKLEQFF. CDR3 bases: TGTGCCAGCAGCCCCCCTAGCGGGGGGAAACTCGAGCAGTTCTTC.

V and J are TRBV6-2 or TRBV6-3 and TRBJ2-7, with D perhaps matching TRBD1 (5 bases). Germline loops: CDR1 MNHEY, CDR2 SVGEGT. V lost 8 bases and J 3 bases, leaving 17 bases between the germline ends. This CDR3 has 14 residues. The CDR3 spells CASGKRVRVYEQYV. The DNA of the CDR3 is TGTGCCAGCGGTAAAAGAGTCAGGGTCTACGAGCAGTACGTC.

This clonotype came up many times. V usage is TRBV7-3 and J usage is TRBJ1-2; weak D call: TRBD1 (5 bases). Germline lookup yields CDR1 SGHTA and CDR2 FQGTGA. The V end was cut by 5 bases, the J end by 2 bases, with 15 bases between. The CDR3 is 15 amino acids. DNA of the CDR3: TGTGCCAGCAGCCCGCACGGGGGGGGGAACTATGGCTACACCTTC. It is translated as CASSPHGGGNYGYTF.

This clonotype has more than one count but fewer than ten. The chain is built from TRBV5-6 and TRBJ2-7; 9 bases agree with TRBD2. The CDR3 sequence is 17 residues long. The germline V gene has CDR1 SGHDT and CDR2 YYEEEE. The V and J ends lost 4 bases and 3 bases, in that order; junction bases with no gene match: 14. The CDR3 bases are TGTGCCAGCAGCCTCTCTGGGTCTAGCGGGGTTTTCTACGAGCAGTACGTC. It codes for CASSLSGSSGVFYEQYV.

This clonotype was detected only a few times. This chain joins TRBV28 and TRBJ2-3, with unresolved D. The CDR3 sequence is 12 residues long. The V and J ends lost 5 bases and 8 bases respectively, with 11 bases between them. Germline-derived CDR1 and CDR2 are MDHEN and SYDVKM. As DNA, the CDR3 is TGTGCCAGCAGTATCCGTACCACTACGCAGTATTTT. It encodes CASSIRTTTQYF. Using reference TRBV28 and TRBJ2-3 for the parts outside the CDR3, the full variable domain is DVKVTQSSRYLVKRTGEKVFLECVQDMDHENMFWYRQDPGLGLRLIYFSYDVKMKEKGDIPEGYSVSREKKERFSLILESASTNQTSMYLCASSIRTTTQYFGPGTRLTVL.

This clonotype has just a few counts. The J gene is TRBJ2-5, the V gene TRBV9; D is undetermined. Trimming shortened V by 4 bases and J by 1 base, and 11 bases separated the two germline ends. CDR1 is SGDLS and CDR2 is YYNGEE in the germline V gene. CDR3 length: 14 residues. CDR3 residues: CASSPHRAQETQYF. CDR3 nucleotides: TGTGCCAGCAGCCCCCACCGGGCCCAAGAGACCCAGTACTTC.

This clonotype was found a few times. The gene calls are TRBV29-1 and TRBJ1-6, with 7 bases lining up with TRBD1. Trimming at V came to 4 bases and at J to 8 bases, leaving 5 bases not matched to a gene. Germline loops: CDR1 SQVTM, CDR2 ANQGSEA. The CDR3 loop spans 13 amino acids. Here the CDR3 DNA reads TGCAGCGTTGGGGAGGGGGCTGATTCACCCCTCCACTTT. This encodes CSVGEGADSPLHF.

This clonotype was counted ten times or more. The chain employs TRBV7-2 and TRBJ2-3; D not certain. Per germline, CDR1 SGHTA and CDR2 FQGNSA. V shed 5 bases and J shed 0 bases, with 9 bases lying between them. The CDR3 contains 14 residues. CDR3 DNA: TGTGCCAGCAGCCCCTCGGGTAGCACAGATACGCAGTATTTT. This gives the protein CASSPSGSTDTQYF.

This sequence joins TRBV4-1 and TRBJ1-1; D unresolved. The CDR3 covers 15 residues. V lost 4 bases and J lost 5, with 17 bases in between. Looked up from germline, CDR1 is MGHRA and CDR2 is YSYEKL. CDR3 protein: CASSPSASVLTEAFF. In DNA form, the CDR3 reads TGCGCCAGCAGCCCAAGTGCGTCAGTTTTGACTGAAGCTTTCTTT.